This TCR beta chain was captured by sequencing in a study of neurological immune-mediated disorders. With V trimmed by 2 bases and J by 8 bases, 9 bases remained unmatched. CDR3 length equals 16 residues. Per germline, CDR1 SGHVS and CDR2 FQNEAQ. Study outcomes and limitations: CDR3 amino acid sequences found in expanded clones were never shared across subjects, suggesting private repertoires in all groups.

This clonotype was counted many times. Antigen specificity is unknown. TCRdb reprocessed the 5' RACE reads via MiXCR and lists one record per CDR3 protein. The table records 55,000 to 85,000 distinct CDR3 sequences, 3.2% of them present only once. The sequenced material came from PBMCs. The V call is TRBV7-8, the J call TRBJ2-1, with 10 positions matching TRBD2. The TCR sequence derives from a woman aged 45-65 years with multiple sclerosis. The CDR3 coding sequence is TGTGCCAGCAGCTTACCAAGCGGGAGGGCCTTAGATGAGCAGTTCTTC. Translation gives CASSLPSGRALDEQFF.